This T cell receptor (beta chain) was found in a study of T cell repertoires in cytomegalovirus infection. The table lists this clonotype with a few counts. Antigen: not known. This CDR3 is 11 amino acids long. Germline V gene sequence: CDR1 MNHNS, CDR2 SASEGT. V shed 10 bases and J shed 8 bases, with 14 bases lying between them. Each CDR3 protein gets one entry after TCRdb re-called the reads with MiXCR. Altogether fewer than 850,000 distinct CDR3 sequences are present, roughly 28% being singletons, with the ten largest covering about 12%. V usage is TRBV6-1 and J usage is TRBJ1-1; D is unclear. The sample here was cultured CD8+ T cells from PBMCs, taken from culture after CMV antigen stimulation. The clonotype originates from a human donor in good health (CMV status not recorded). Some clones in this sample may be carry-over from other donors' samples. In DNA form, the CDR3 reads TGTGCCACCCAAGAACTAGCCGAAGCTTTCTTT. It encodes CATQELAEAFF.